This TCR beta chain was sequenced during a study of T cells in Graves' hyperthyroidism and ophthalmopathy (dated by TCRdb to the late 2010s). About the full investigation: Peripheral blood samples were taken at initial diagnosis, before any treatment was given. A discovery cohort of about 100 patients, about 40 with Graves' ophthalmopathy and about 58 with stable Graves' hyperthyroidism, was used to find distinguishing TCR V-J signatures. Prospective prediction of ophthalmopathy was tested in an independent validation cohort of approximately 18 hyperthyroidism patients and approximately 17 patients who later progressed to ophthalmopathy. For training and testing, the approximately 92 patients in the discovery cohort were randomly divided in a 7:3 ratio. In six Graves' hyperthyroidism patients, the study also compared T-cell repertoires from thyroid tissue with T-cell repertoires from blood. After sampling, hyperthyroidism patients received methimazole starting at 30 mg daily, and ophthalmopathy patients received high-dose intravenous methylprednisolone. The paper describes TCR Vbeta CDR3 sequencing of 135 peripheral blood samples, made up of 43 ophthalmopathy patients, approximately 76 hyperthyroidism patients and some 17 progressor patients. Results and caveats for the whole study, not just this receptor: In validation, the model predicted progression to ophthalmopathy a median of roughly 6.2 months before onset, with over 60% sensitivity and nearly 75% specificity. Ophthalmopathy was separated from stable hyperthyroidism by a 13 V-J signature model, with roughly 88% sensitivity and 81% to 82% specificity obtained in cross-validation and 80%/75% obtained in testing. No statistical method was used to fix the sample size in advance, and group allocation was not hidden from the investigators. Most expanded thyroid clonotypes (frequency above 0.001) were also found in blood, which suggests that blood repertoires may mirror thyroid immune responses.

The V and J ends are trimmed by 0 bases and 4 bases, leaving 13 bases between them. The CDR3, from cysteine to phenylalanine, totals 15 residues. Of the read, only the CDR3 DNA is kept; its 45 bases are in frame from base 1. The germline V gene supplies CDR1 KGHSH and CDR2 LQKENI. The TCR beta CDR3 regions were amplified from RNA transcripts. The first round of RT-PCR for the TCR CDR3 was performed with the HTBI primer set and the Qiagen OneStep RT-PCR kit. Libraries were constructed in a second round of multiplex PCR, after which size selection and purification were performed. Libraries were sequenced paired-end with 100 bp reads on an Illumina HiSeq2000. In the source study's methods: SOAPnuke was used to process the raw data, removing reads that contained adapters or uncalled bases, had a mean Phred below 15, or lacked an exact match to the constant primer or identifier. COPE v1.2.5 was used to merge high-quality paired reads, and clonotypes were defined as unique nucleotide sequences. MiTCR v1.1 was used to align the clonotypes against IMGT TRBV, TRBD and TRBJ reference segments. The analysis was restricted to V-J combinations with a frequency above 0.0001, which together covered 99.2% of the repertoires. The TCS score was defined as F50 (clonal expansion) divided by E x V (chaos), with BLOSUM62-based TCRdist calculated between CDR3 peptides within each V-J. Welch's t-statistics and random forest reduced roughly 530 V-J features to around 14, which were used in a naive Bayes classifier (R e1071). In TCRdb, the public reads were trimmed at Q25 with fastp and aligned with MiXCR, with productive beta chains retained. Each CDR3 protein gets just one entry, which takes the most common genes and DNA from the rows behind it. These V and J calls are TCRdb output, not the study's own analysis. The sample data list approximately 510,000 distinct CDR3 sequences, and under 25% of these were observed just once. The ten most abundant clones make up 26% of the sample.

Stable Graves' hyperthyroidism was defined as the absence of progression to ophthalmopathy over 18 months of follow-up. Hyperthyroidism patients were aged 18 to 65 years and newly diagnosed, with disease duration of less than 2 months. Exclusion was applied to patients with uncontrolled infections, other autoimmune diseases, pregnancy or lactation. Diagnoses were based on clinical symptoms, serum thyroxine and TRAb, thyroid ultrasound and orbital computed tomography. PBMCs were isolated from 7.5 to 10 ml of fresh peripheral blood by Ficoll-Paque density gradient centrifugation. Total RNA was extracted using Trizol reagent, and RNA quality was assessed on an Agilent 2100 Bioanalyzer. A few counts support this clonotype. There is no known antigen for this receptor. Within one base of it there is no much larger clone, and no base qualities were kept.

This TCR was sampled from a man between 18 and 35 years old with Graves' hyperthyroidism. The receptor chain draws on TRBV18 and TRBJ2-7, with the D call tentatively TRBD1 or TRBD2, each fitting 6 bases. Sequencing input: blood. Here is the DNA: TGTGCCAGCTCACCACCCAACACAGGGAGGTACGAGCAGTACTTC. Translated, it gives CASSPPNTGRYEQYF.